This T cell receptor beta chain was sequenced during a study of blood T cell repertoires in COVID-19. Study-wide background: In each case, the material was cDNA or gDNA derived from T cells, B-cell-depleted T cells, or PBMCs.

The table came from immunoSEQ multiplex PCR; TCRdb's copy has only in-frame clones and leaves some out. This table holds about 290,000 clones, nearly 90% found once. Material: peripheral blood. The clonotype was recovered from a woman under 40 with COVID-19, enrolled during active disease.

CDR3 DNA: TGTGCCAGTGGCCCCCTCCAGCCCCAGCATTTT. Protein sequence: CASGPLQPQHF. The chain links TRBV19 to TRBJ1-5; D gene ambiguous. Germline V gene sequence: CDR1 LNHDA, CDR2 SQIVND (reference sequence). Deletions cut 8 bases from V and 7 bases from J, with 9 bases between. This CDR3 is built from 11 residues.